The following is a TCR beta chain sequence with its context. Random hexamers were used to reverse transcribe roughly 0.45 to 1 ug of RNA. TCRdb re-called the immunoSEQ multiplex PCR reads through MiXCR, storing one row per CDR3 protein. The sample comprises 130,000 or so distinct CDR3 sequences, around 94% of which are singletons, and 0.25% to 0.3% rests with the top ten. This entry comes from a study of CD8 T cells in Susac syndrome. Study background: At the time of blood draw, patients with Susac syndrome were therapy-naive, receiving corticosteroids, or receiving intravenous immunoglobulin alone.

CDR1 is LNHNV and CDR2 is YYDKDF in the germline V gene (reference sequence). Trimming removed 0 bases from V and 6 bases from J, with 12 bases in between. The CDR3 runs to 15 residues. The chain joins TRBV15 to TRBJ2-1; D is unresolved. The sequenced sample was CD8+ T cells from PBMCs. This TCR came from a human donor with Susac syndrome. CDR3 protein: CATSRDVGIGNEQFF. Written as DNA, the CDR3 is TGTGCCACCAGCAGAGATGTGGGGATAGGCAATGAGCAGTTCTTC.